Given below is one T cell receptor beta chain in context. The sample is drawn from a study of blood T cell repertoires in COVID-19. Looking at the study overall: Samples of COVID-19 (acute and convalescent) were obtained from the United States, Italy and Spain.

Profiled with immunoSEQ multiplex PCR; TCRdb holds only in-frame clones, not every one. The sample lists hundreds of thousands of clones; around 81% were seen once. This CDR3 spans 14 amino acids. Germline lookup yields CDR1 SGDLS and CDR2 YYNGEE. The V end lost 3 bases, the J end lost 8 bases, and 15 bases lay between the germline ends. The chain couples TRBV9 to TRBJ1-3; the D gene is possibly TRBD1 (5 bases). The TCR sequence derives from a woman between 45 and 60 years old with active or convalescent COVID-19. The source material was peripheral blood. This CDR3 reads CASSDERGGDTIYF. The CDR3 region has the DNA TGTGCCAGCAGCGATGAGAGGGGAGGAGACACCATATATTTT.